These 10 T cell receptor beta chains were all obtained from the same sample, sequenced in a study of T cell repertoires in cytomegalovirus infection. TCRdb reprocessed the reads with MiXCR, giving one entry per CDR3 protein. Altogether some 920,000 distinct CDR3 sequences are present, around 29% being singletons, with the ten largest covering around 15%. The antigens these receptors bind are not known. Sequenced material: cultured CD8+ T cells from PBMCs, taken from culture after CMV antigen stimulation. The receptors originated from a human donor in good health (CMV status not recorded). Some clones in this sample may be carry-over from other donors' samples.

The chain uses TRBV27 and TRBJ1-5; the D is unclear. V was shortened by 1 base and J by 0 bases, with 10 bases between the two germline ends. The CDR3 consists of 16 residues. Germline CDR1 reads MNHEY; CDR2 reads SMNVEV (reference sequence). CDR3 nucleotide sequence: TGTGCCAGCAGTTTATTAGGGCCGGATAGCAATCAGCCCCAGCATTTT. Protein: CASSLLGPDSNQPQHF.

This clonotype was observed a handful of times. Relative to the germline gene, one junction end is altered; a read error may explain this. The chain carries TRBV7-7 and TRBJ2-3; a possible D gene is TRBD2 (5 bases). There are 16 residues in the CDR3. Germline CDR1 and CDR2: SSHAT and FNYEAQ (reference sequence). For the CDR3, the DNA is TGTGCTAGCAGCTTAGAAAGTGGACTCCACACAGATACGCAGTATTTT. This translates into CASSLESGLHTDTQYF.

This clonotype has at least ten counts. The J gene is TRBJ2-5, the V gene TRBV7-8; D possibly corresponds to TRBD2 (6 bases). V was clipped by 3 bases and J by 2 bases, with 25 bases between them. This CDR3 contains 19 residues. The V gene's germline CDR1 is SGHVS and CDR2 FQNEAQ. CDR3 DNA sequence: TGTGCCAGCAGCTTTAATCCCTGGGACGTTTTAGCGGAACAAGAGACCCAGTACTTC. Protein product: CASSFNPWDVLAEQETQYF.

This clonotype has a count of ten or more. V is TRBV6-1 and J is TRBJ2-2, with TRBD1 as a possible D gene (6 bases). CDR1 is MNHNS, CDR2 SASEGT, per germline. V shed 1 base and J shed 5 bases, with 11 bases lying between them. CDR3 size: 15 residues. The CDR3 loop reads CASSEVRGSTGELFF. The CDR3 DNA sequence: TGTGCCAGCAGTGAAGTTAGGGGGTCGACCGGGGAGCTGTTTTTT.

This sequence joins TRBV4-2 and TRBJ2-2; no clear D. CDR3 size: 12 residues. CDR1 and CDR2 (germline): LGHNA, YNFKEQ. V was clipped by 1 base and J by 9 bases, with 6 bases between them. CDR3: CASSQVTRELFF. The CDR3, as DNA: TGTGCCAGCAGCCAAGTTACAAGGGAGCTGTTTTTT.

A few counts support this clonotype. The CDR3 nucleotides are TGCAGTGCTAGTTGGGGGATCCAAGAGACCCAGTACTTC. It encodes CSASWGIQETQYF. V and J are TRBV20-1 and TRBJ2-5; D assignment may be TRBD1 or TRBD2 (5 bases each). Germline CDR1 and CDR2: DFQATT and SNEGSKA (reference sequence). V was trimmed by 3 bases and J by 1 base, leaving 9 bases between them. The CDR3 has 13 residues.

V is TRBV7-8 and J is TRBJ2-7, with 7 bases aligning to TRBD2. The junction had 3 bases not matched to a gene; V was cut back by 1 base and J by 0 bases. The CDR3 has 15 residues. The germline gives CDR1 SGHVS, CDR2 FQNEAQ. The CDR3 sequence: CASSLERGYSYEQYF. CDR3 bases: TGTGCCAGCAGCTTAGAGCGGGGCTACTCCTACGAGCAGTACTTC.

The chain is built from TRBV10-2 and TRBJ1-6; perhaps TRBD1 as D (6 bases). Between the trimmed V and J ends, which lost 0 bases and 10 bases, there was a span of 13 bases. Per germline, CDR1 WSHSY and CDR2 SAAADI. CDR3 length equals 15 residues. As DNA, the CDR3 is TGCGCCAGCAGTGAGTCGGTAGGGGGAATATCACCCCTCCACTTT. As protein: CASSESVGGISPLHF.

This clonotype was found a few times. This chain joins TRBV27 and TRBJ2-3; tentative D call: TRBD1 (5 bases). V shed 6 bases and J shed 4 bases, with 11 bases lying between them. Germline assignment: CDR1 MNHEY and CDR2 SMNVEV (reference sequence). The CDR3 covers 13 residues. The CDR3 protein is CASRSGWADTQYF. Written as DNA, the CDR3 is TGTGCCAGCAGGTCAGGGTGGGCAGATACGCAGTATTTT.

This rearrangement joins TRBV28 to TRBJ2-5; D not certain. The V end was cut by 5 bases, the J end by 0 bases, with 22 bases between. This CDR3 region has 18 residues. The germline V gene encodes CDR1 MDHEN and CDR2 SYDVKM. The CDR3: CASSTSLAAFLYQETQYF. CDR3 sequence (DNA): TGTGCCAGCAGTACCTCATTGGCAGCCTTCCTGTACCAAGAGACCCAGTACTTC.